This T cell receptor (beta chain) was identified during a study of human T cells and chemical hapten exposure. Each CDR3 protein is one row after TCRdb ran MiXCR on the RACE reads. The sample lists roughly 100,000 distinct CDR3 sequences; around 9.3% were seen once. Germline loops: CDR1 DFQATT, CDR2 SNEGSKA (reference sequence). Between the trimmed V and J ends, which lost 0 bases and 7 bases, there was a span of 10 bases. The CDR3 is made up of 14 amino acids. The sample's time point: patch test 2, 6 weeks after DPC sensitization. The sample's treatment: therapeutic diphenylcyclopropenone sensitization with weekly scalp DPC. Each donor was an alopecia patient between 18 and 70 years of age who qualified for DPC. Study-wide findings and caveats: The count of PT1 expanded TCRs correlated positively with patch test score. No alteration of TCRs above 1 in 1000 frequency was seen with DPC sensitization. The donor cohort had alopecia, so its immune response may not match that of healthy people.

Worth noting for this clonotype: Its antigen is as yet unknown.

The receptor's source is a woman in her thirties or forties with alopecia areata. Some clones in this sample may be carry-over from other donors' samples. Source: whole blood, taken in connection with sensitization to the hapten diphenylcyclopropenone (DPC). The rearrangement links TRBV20-1 to TRBJ1-6, with D perhaps TRBD1 (6 bases). The CDR3 bases are TGCAGTGCTAGAGATCGCCAGGGGAATTCACCCCTCCACTTT. Amino acid sequence: CSARDRQGNSPLHF.